These 2 T cell receptor beta chains were sequenced from one sample in a study of OX40 agonist ivuxolimab in advanced cancers. This table comes from immunoSEQ multiplex PCR, and its TCRdb copy is limited to in-frame clones, with some not included. The sample carries about 86,000 clones, under 95% recorded once. Specimen: CD4+ or CD8+ T cells sorted from blood, collected in a trial of the OX40 agonist ivuxolimab. The origin of the receptors is an adult with an advanced solid tumor such as melanoma, head and neck, liver or kidney cancer.

The chain combines TRBV10-1 with TRBJ2-5; the D gene is possibly TRBD1 (6 bases). The CDR3 totals 14 residues. V was shortened by 3 bases and J by 5 bases, with 13 bases between the two germline ends. Germline lookup yields CDR1 WNHNN and CDR2 SYGVQD (reference sequence). This chain's CDR3 is CASSDDRPQETQYF. The CDR3 DNA reads as TGCGCCAGCAGTGACGACAGGCCCCAGGAGACCCAGTACTTC.

The CDR3 here is CASSFTGTSADEQYF. The DNA for the CDR3 is TGTGCCAGCAGCTTTACCGGGACATCGGCCGACGAGCAGTACTTC. V is TRBV7-9 and J is TRBJ2-7; TRBD1 might be the D (6 bases). Germline V lookup: CDR1 SEHNR, CDR2 FQNEAQ (reference sequence). The CDR3 is made up of 15 amino acids. V lost 3 bases and J 5 bases, leaving 17 bases between the germline ends.